What follows describes a single T cell receptor (beta chain). Antigen unknown. The entry originates in a study of cytomegalovirus exposure and HLA in healthy donors. In the PCR, 60 Vbeta and 13 Jbeta primers were used. The repertoire was sequenced with immunoSEQ multiplex PCR; TCRdb's copy has only in-frame clones and lacks some. This sample has fewer than 120,000 clones, with less than 85% found just once. Findings of the study overall: Presence/absence analyses supposed approximately even sequencing depth among donors. Indistinguishability led to the exclusion of some V segments, TRBV6-2 and TRBV6-3 included. Later analysis showed most CMV-associated TCR beta chains appearing HLA-restricted.

The CDR3 spans 15 residues. The ends lost 3 bases at V and 6 bases at J; junction bases unmatched: 6. The germline gives CDR1 MNHEY, CDR2 SMNVEV (reference sequence). The specimen sequenced was PBMCs. This chain uses TRBV27 with TRBJ2-1, with TRBD2 matching over 9 bases. This receptor was identified in a man aged 30-40 years in good health and CMV-seropositive. DNA for the CDR3: TGTGCCAGCAGTTTGAGCGGGGGGCTACCCAATGAGCAGTTCTTC. Translating gives CASSLSGGLPNEQFF.